The TCR beta chain described here comes from a study of blood T cell repertoires in COVID-19. Across the whole study: Spain, Italy and the United States supplied samples that represented acute and convalescent COVID-19. The cDNA or gDNA used as material had been derived from T cells, B-cell-depleted T cells, or PBMCs.

The CDR3 is 16 amino acids. The germline CDR1 and CDR2 sequences are SGHRS and YFSETQ. V was pared by 1 base and J by 5 bases, with 16 bases between. How the authors handled the data: Estimates of nucleated cell counts were drawn from the amplification of reference gene primers. Measured with immunoSEQ multiplex PCR; TCRdb has only the in-frame clones, and not every one. The V and J calls and clone size are taken from that table; D and trimming were inferred from the DNA. The top ten clones hold roughly 8.5% of a sample with around 250,000 clones, approximately 89% of them seen once. The sample was peripheral blood. This chain joins TRBV5-1 and TRBJ2-1; tentatively, D is TRBD2 (6 bases). The TCR was taken from a man aged 35 to 55 with active or convalescent COVID-19. CDR3 sequence reads: CASSLQRRGSHNEQFF. For the CDR3, the DNA is TGCGCCAGCAGCTTGCAACGGCGGGGTAGCCACAATGAGCAGTTCTTC. The full variable domain, rest sourced from reference TRBV5-1 and TRBJ2-1, is KAGVTQTPRYLIKTRGQQVTLSCSPISGHRSVSWYQQTPGQGLQFLFEYFSETQRNKGNFPGRFSGRQFSNSRSEMNVSTLELGDSALYLCASSLQRRGSHNEQFFGPGTRLTVL.